This T cell receptor (beta chain) was captured in a study of T cells in Graves' hyperthyroidism and ophthalmopathy. The CDR3 covers 13 residues. Deletions cut 11 bases from V and 6 bases from J, with 20 bases between. Looked up from germline, CDR1 is MNHNS and CDR2 is SASEGT. Amplification of TCR beta CDR3 regions used RNA as the template. TCR CDR3 underwent first-round RT-PCR with the HTBI primer set. TCRdb re-called the multiplex PCR reads with MiXCR, one entry per CDR3 protein. The sample carries around 340,000 distinct CDR3 sequences, approximately 22% recorded once. Sample: blood. V gene TRBV6-1 combines with J gene TRBJ2-7; D is undetermined. The origin of this receptor is a woman between 50 and 59 years old with Graves' hyperthyroidism. The CDR3 protein is CAAHGSVSLEQYF. The CDR3 nucleotides are TGTGCCGCTCACGGCAGTGTGTCGCTCGAGCAGTACTTC.